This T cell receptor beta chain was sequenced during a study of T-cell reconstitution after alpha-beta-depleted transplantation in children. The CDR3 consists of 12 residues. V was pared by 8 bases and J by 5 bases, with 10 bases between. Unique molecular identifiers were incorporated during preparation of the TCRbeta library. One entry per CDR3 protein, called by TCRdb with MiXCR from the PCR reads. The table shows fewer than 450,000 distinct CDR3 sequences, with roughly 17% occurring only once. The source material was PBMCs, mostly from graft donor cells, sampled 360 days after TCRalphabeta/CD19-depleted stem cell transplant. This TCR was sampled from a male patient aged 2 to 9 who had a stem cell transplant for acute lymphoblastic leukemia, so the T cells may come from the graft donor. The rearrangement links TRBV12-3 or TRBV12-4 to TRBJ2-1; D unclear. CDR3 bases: TGTGCCAGCTCGGGTTTGGACAATGAGCAGTTCTTC. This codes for CASSGLDNEQFF.